This T cell receptor (beta chain) comes out of a study of post-analysis software for immune sequencing data. Study background: In terms of disease course, relapsing-remitting, secondary progressive and progressive-relapsing multiple sclerosis were included. Findings of the study overall: Significantly lower normalized Chao1 diversity was seen in multiple sclerosis patients than in controls. Same-batch preparations were strongly co-clustered by F measure. A handful of TRBV segments appeared more often in patients than in controls, and TRBV5-6, TRBV5-1 and TRBV20-1 were among these.

For this clonotype: Antigen specificity is unknown. Germline is not matched at one junction end, which may reflect a read error.

The CDR3 spans 14 residues. CDR1 is MNHEY, CDR2 SVGAGI, per germline. The library was made from cDNA and included unique molecular identifiers. It was from approximately 0.91 to 9.4 million T cells that about 540,000 cDNA molecules came. MiXCR, applied by TCRdb to the PCR reads, yields one record per CDR3 protein. The sample includes 550,000 to 700,000 distinct CDR3 sequences, roughly 46% of them seen just once. V gene TRBV6-5 combines with J gene TRBJ1-2, with 8 bases matching TRBD1. This TCR came from a girl between 10 and 17 years old with multiple sclerosis. The sample consisted of blood. CDR3 in amino acids: CASSYRQGRNGYTF. DNA of the CDR3: TGTGCTAGCAGTTACCGACAGGGGAGGAATGGCTACACCTTC.